This T cell receptor (beta chain) came from a study of CD8+ T cells in alopecia areata (dated by TCRdb to 2016 to 2019). With regard to the full study: The treated patients, all with moderate-to-severe alopecia areata, were enrolled in an open-label pilot trial of oral tofacitinib given at 5 to 10 mg twice daily. Tofacitinib was administered for 6 to 18 months, and 6 months of follow-up off drug were then conducted to assess delayed response and recurrence. The SALT score, which quantifies the percentage of affected scalp surface area, was used to measure disease severity in treated patients. In both human patients and the C3H/HeJ mouse model, the study applied high-throughput TCRbeta sequencing to look at T cell clonal expansion in alopecia areata. In humans, TCRbeta sequencing was performed on scalp tissue and on sorted CD4+ and CD8+ peripheral blood T cells from healthy controls and from patients with patchy or totalis/universalis alopecia areata. Patients on tofacitinib were biopsied at baseline and after 4 and 24 weeks of treatment, and several of the patients also had a later scalp biopsy. Scalp clonality was compared across normal scalp (n=4), patchy alopecia areata scalp (n=8), and alopecia totalis/universalis scalp (n=8). RNA was obtained with the PAXgene miRNA kit for fixed scalp, the miRNeasy kit for PBMCs, and the RNeasy kit for mouse skin. immunoSEQ multiplex PCR using 35 Vbeta forward primers and 13 Jbeta reverse primers was used to amplify TCRbeta CDR3 regions.

The label giving this sample's treatment or condition can be read as: oral pan-JAK inhibitor, 5-10 mg twice daily. From alopecia areata patients, peripheral blood was collected along with lesional scalp punch biopsies. PBMCs were isolated by density centrifugation and stained for CD3, CD4 and CD8, and CD4+ and CD8+ T cells were sorted on a FACSAria. The library was generated by the immunoSEQ multiplex PCR assay. RNA was extracted from all samples and reverse transcribed into cDNA, which served as template for TCR sequencing. First-strand cDNA was synthesized using SuperScript III with a 2:1 mix of oligo-dT and random hexamers. A synthetic immune receptor repertoire was used to gauge amplification bias, and whatever bias remained was removed computationally. For the original study's pipeline: Raw reads were preprocessed for error removal, and CDR3 was defined according to IMGT conventions as running from the conserved cysteine to phenylalanine. Clonality was calculated as 1 minus Shannon entropy normalized by log2 of the number of productive unique TCRs. CD4 or CD8 identity of scalp clones was inferred by cross-referencing scalp TCRbeta sequences with sorted blood CD4 and CD8 repertoires. The immuneACCESS repertoire file appears here via TCRdb, limited to in-frame rearrangements. These files lack a portion of the clones; in checked studies, under half of the deficit traces to unresolved V genes, and the cause of the others is not known. V, J and clone size reflect that table, while D and trimming were determined from the DNA. In all, the sample holds more than 200,000 clones, and around two fifths of those were seen once. Of the sample, approximately 2.4% falls within the top ten clones.

CDR1 and CDR2, looked up from the germline V gene (reference sequence), are SEHNR and FQNEAQ. A distance of 12 bases separates the germline ends of V and J, which lose 5 bases and 7 bases respectively. Reading from cysteine to phenylalanine, the CDR3 counts 13 amino acids. The entry retains the CDR3 DNA only, 39 bases that are in frame from base 1. To note about this clone: Its antigen is still unknown. No much larger clone exists at a distance of one base, and base qualities are not known.

Overall results and qualifications from the work: Many expanded lesional clones persisted in scalp and blood during tofacitinib treatment, which may partly explain relapse after stopping treatment. Compared with normal scalp, lesional scalp had higher clonality and more expanded CD8+ clones, particularly in alopecia totalis/universalis, a pattern that suggests antigenic drive. Because the treated cohort was small and had only one nonresponder, larger studies are needed to examine links between baseline CD8+ expansion and response. Resident alphabeta T cells in normal human skin are also sequenced, complicating scalp TCR repertoire analysis, unlike mouse skin dominated by gammadelta T cells. Shared TCR sequences between patients were less evident than in mice, which may be partly attributable to HLA diversity in the patient population. With tofacitinib, both scalp clonality and the number of expanded CD8+ clones among the top 100 scalp clones went down significantly.

Sequences were derived from CD4+ T cells sorted from blood, sampled around week 37, from a patient treated with tofacitinib. This sequence uses TRBV7-9 and TRBJ2-1; the D gene remains uncertain. The clonotype originates from a human donor with alopecia areata. The encoded CDR3 is CASSTGPSNEQFF. In nucleotides, the sequence is TGTGCCAGCAGCACCGGCCCGAGTAATGAGCAGTTCTTC.